The 30 T cell receptor beta chains reported below all come from one sample, sequenced in a study of blood T cell repertoires in COVID-19. Here immunoSEQ multiplex PCR was the method, and the copy in TCRdb shows in-frame clones only, minus some. The table has 150,000 to 200,000 clones, under 85% seen once. The sample was peripheral blood. The receptor set was obtained from an elderly woman with acute or convalescent COVID-19.

V gene TRBV18 combines with J gene TRBJ2-5; TRBD1 is a possible D gene (6 bases). Looked up from germline, CDR1 is KGHSH and CDR2 is LQKENI. This CDR3 spans 14 amino acids. V lost 5 bases and J lost 2, with 12 bases in between. Here the CDR3 reads CASSTRTEQETQYF. CDR3 nucleotide sequence: TGTGCCAGCTCAACCCGGACAGAACAAGAGACCCAGTACTTC. Full variable domain (remainder filled in from reference TRBV18 and TRBJ2-5): NAGVMQNPRHLVRRRGQEARLRCSPMKGHSHVYWYRQLPEEGLKFMVYLQKENIIDESGMPKERFSAEFPKEGPSILRIQQVVRGDSAAYFCASSTRTEQETQYFGPGTRLLVL.

The V and J genes are TRBV20-1 and TRBJ2-7; D not resolved. From germline, CDR1 is DFQATT and CDR2 SNEGSKA (reference sequence). The CDR3 extends over 11 amino acids. The V end was cut by 0 bases, the J end by 2 bases, with 2 bases between. The CDR3 is CSARDAYEQYF. The DNA of the CDR3 is TGCAGTGCTAGAGACGCCTACGAGCAGTACTTC.

CDR3 sequence reads: CASKSGPAQETQYF. Here the CDR3 DNA reads TGTGCTAGTAAGTCTGGGCCGGCCCAAGAGACCCAGTACTTC. The chain joins TRBV12-5 to TRBJ2-5; D is undetermined. CDR3 size: 14 residues. V shed 8 bases and J shed 1 base, with 14 bases lying between them. Germline-derived CDR1 and CDR2 are LGHNT and FRNRAP.

This chain joins TRBV9 and TRBJ2-2; 11 bases align to TRBD2. The V and J ends lost 4 bases and 3 bases, in that order; junction bases with no gene match: 8. The CDR3 has 17 amino acids. The V gene's germline CDR1 is SGDLS and CDR2 YYNGEE. The CDR3 reads CASSPRLTSGDTGELFF. CDR3 DNA sequence: TGTGCCAGCAGCCCCCGACTGACTAGCGGGGACACCGGGGAGCTGTTTTTT.

The chain joins TRBV18 to TRBJ2-7, with 9 bases fitting TRBD1. The J segment lost 2 bases and the V segment lost 5 bases, leaving 7 bases of the junction unmatched. Germline V gene data show CDR1 as KGHSH and CDR2 as LQKENI. There are 15 residues in the CDR3. The CDR3 DNA is TGTGCCAGCTCATCGGGGGGACAGGGCACCTACGAGCAGTACTTC. Translating it yields CASSSGGQGTYEQYF.

On this clone: Different DNA sequences within this sample yield the same CDR3. V usage is TRBV6-5 and J usage is TRBJ1-2, with 8 bases aligning to TRBD1. The ends lost 6 bases at V and 0 bases at J; junction bases unmatched: 6. CDR3 size: 15 residues. Germline V gene data show CDR1 as MNHEY and CDR2 as SVGAGI. CDR3 sequence: CASRARQGTNYGYTF. CDR3 nucleotide sequence: TGTGCCAGCAGGGCCCGACAGGGGACTAACTATGGCTACACCTTC.

The table lists this clone with many counts. The chain couples TRBV7-9 to TRBJ2-3; the match to TRBD2 covers 9 bases. Germline trimming cut 5 bases from V and 3 bases from J; bases unmatched to any gene: 18. The CDR3 consists of 19 residues. The germline V gene has CDR1 SEHNR and CDR2 FQNEAQ (reference sequence). CDR3 nucleotides: TGTGCCAGCAGCCACGACTGGGGTCAGCGGGGGGTAGAAACAGATACGCAGTATTTT. It specifies CASSHDWGQRGVETDTQYF.

J is TRBJ1-1 and V is TRBV12-5, with D possibly matching TRBD1 (6 bases). There are 13 residues in the CDR3. Germline CDR1 LGHNT, CDR2 FRNRAP. Between the trimmed V and J ends, which lost 1 base and 7 bases, there was a span of 10 bases. This CDR3 is CASGLERGGEAFF. CDR3 in DNA: TGTGCTAGTGGTTTGGAACGAGGGGGTGAAGCTTTCTTT.

The chain employs TRBV19 and TRBJ1-2, with D maybe TRBD1 (6 bases). The ends were cut back, 7 bases at V and 8 bases at J, with 20 bases in the middle. From germline, CDR1 is LNHDA and CDR2 SQIVND (reference sequence). The CDR3 contains 14 residues. The CDR3 sequence is CASTTTTGPGGYTF. For the CDR3, the DNA is TGTGCCAGTACCACCACGACAGGCCCTGGGGGCTACACCTTC.

This clone was observed a few times. V gene TRBV7-8 combines with J gene TRBJ2-1; 11 bases line up with TRBD2. The J segment lost 4 bases and the V segment lost 3 bases, leaving 8 bases of the junction unmatched. Germline CDR1 SGHVS, CDR2 FQNEAQ. This CDR3 region has 17 residues. The CDR3 DNA sequence: TGTGCCAGCAGCTTCCGGGCTAGCGGGGGGTTTTACAATGAGCAGTTCTTC. This encodes CASSFRASGGFYNEQFF.

This clone was seen a handful of times. The chain is built from TRBV5-1 and TRBJ2-2, with 7 bases fitting TRBD1. The CDR3 loop spans 15 amino acids. V was clipped by 4 bases and J by 4 bases; unmatched bases: 7. Per the germline V gene, CDR1 is SGHRS and CDR2 is YFSETQ. This CDR3 reads CASSGTGVTTGELFF. The DNA for the CDR3 is TGCGCCAGCAGCGGCACAGGGGTGACCACCGGGGAGCTGTTTTTT.

The chain couples TRBV27 to TRBJ1-5; TRBD1 aligns across 10 bases. Germline CDR1 reads MNHEY; CDR2 reads SMNVEV (reference sequence). Trimming cost V 6 bases and J 7 bases; bases outside gene matches: 12. The CDR3 extends over 16 amino acids. The CDR3 coding sequence is TGTGCCAGCAGCAAGACGGGGGACAGGGGTCACCAGCCCCAGCATTTT. This sequence encodes CASSKTGDRGHQPQHF.

CDR3 in DNA: TGCAGTGCTAGTGGACAGTACAATGAGCAGTTCTTC. Protein sequence: CSASGQYNEQFF. V is TRBV20-1 and J is TRBJ2-1; weak D call: TRBD1 (6 bases). The CDR3 sequence is 12 residues long. V lost 3 bases and J lost 4, with 7 bases in between. Germline CDR1 DFQATT, CDR2 SNEGSKA (reference sequence).

The CDR3 is CATSTGTGPLQPQHF. CDR3 in DNA: TGTGCCACCAGCACGGGGACAGGGCCCCTCCAGCCCCAGCATTTT. The gene calls are TRBV15 and TRBJ1-5, with 9 bases identical to TRBD1. V lost 4 bases and J lost 7; bases outside the gene matches: 8. The CDR3 totals 15 residues. Germline V gene sequence: CDR1 LNHNV, CDR2 YYDKDF (reference sequence).

The rearrangement joins TRBV7-9 to TRBJ2-7; TRBD1 aligns across 9 bases. Germline CDR1 and CDR2: SEHNR and FQNEAQ (reference sequence). The length of the CDR3 is 13 residues. Unmatched junction bases numbered 3, after V lost 5 bases and J lost 4 bases. CDR3 DNA sequence: TGTGCCAGCAGCAAAGACAGGGGGTACGAGCAGTACTTC. Translation gives CASSKDRGYEQYF.

The J gene is TRBJ1-2, the V gene TRBV4-1; the match to TRBD1 covers 8 bases. CDR1 and CDR2 (germline): MGHRA, YSYEKL. After removal of 4 bases from V and 7 bases from J, the junction contained 14 bases not matched to a gene. The CDR3 covers 16 residues. The CDR3 DNA follows: TGCGCCAGCAGCCCTCGGACAGGGACGCAGGTTGGTGGCTACACCTTC. Translation: CASSPRTGTQVGGYTF.

J is TRBJ1-1 and V is TRBV27; D remains unclear. CDR3 length equals 13 residues. The germline gives CDR1 MNHEY, CDR2 SMNVEV (reference sequence). V was pared by 0 bases and J by 3 bases, with 5 bases between. This CDR3 reads CASSLSRDTEAFF. CDR3 nucleotide sequence: TGTGCCAGCAGTTTATCGAGGGACACTGAAGCTTTCTTT.

This clone was observed a few times. This rearrangement joins TRBV5-1 to TRBJ1-1; D unclear. CDR1 SGHRS and CDR2 YFSETQ come from the germline V gene. The CDR3 has 14 residues. V lost 0 bases to trimming and J lost 10 bases, with 16 bases between them. The CDR3 spells CASSLEPGTGGAFF. The CDR3, as DNA: TGCGCCAGCAGCTTGGAGCCGGGAACCGGAGGAGCTTTCTTT.

The rearrangement joins TRBV5-1 to TRBJ2-1; 10 bases map to TRBD2. The length of the CDR3 is 16 residues. CDR1 SGHRS and CDR2 YFSETQ come from the germline V gene. The J segment lost 8 bases and the V segment lost 4 bases, leaving 12 bases of the junction unmatched. The CDR3, as DNA: TGCGCCAGCAGCGCTGGGGCTAGCGGGGGCTTCTATGAGCAGTTCTTC. Its protein is CASSAGASGGFYEQFF.

The rearrangement joins TRBV9 to TRBJ1-5, with D tentatively TRBD1 (5 bases). The V gene lost 5 bases and the J gene lost 4 bases, with 16 bases spanning the gap. The CDR3 sequence is 15 residues long. The germline V gene has CDR1 SGDLS and CDR2 YYNGEE. The CDR3 DNA sequence: TGTGCCAGCAGTCCCGAAGCAGGGTATAATCAGCCCCAGCATTTT. Protein: CASSPEAGYNQPQHF.

The chain carries TRBV11-2 and TRBJ1-3; D ambiguous. The CDR3 covers 15 residues. In germline, CDR1 is SGHAT, CDR2 FQNNGV. V shed 5 bases and J shed 4 bases, with 15 bases lying between them. The CDR3 spells CASSAVGGLGNTIYF. Written as DNA, the CDR3 is TGTGCCAGCAGCGCCGTGGGAGGGTTGGGAAACACCATATATTTT.

V and J are TRBV5-1 and TRBJ2-7, with 11 nucleotides matching TRBD1. Trimming removed 4 bases from V and 3 bases from J; junction bases left unmatched: 3. The germline CDR1 and CDR2 sequences are SGHRS and YFSETQ. The CDR3 loop spans 14 amino acids. The CDR3 sequence is CASSPGQGVYEQYF. In DNA, the CDR3 is TGCGCCAGCAGCCCGGGACAGGGGGTCTACGAGCAGTACTTC.

The chain uses TRBV5-6 and TRBJ1-5; 7 bases match TRBD1. Trimming at V came to 4 bases and at J to 1 base, leaving 2 bases not matched to a gene. Germline V lookup: CDR1 SGHDT, CDR2 YYEEEE. The CDR3 has 14 amino acids. The CDR3 sequence: CASSTTGSNQPQHF. The CDR3 DNA reads as TGTGCCAGCAGCACGACAGGGAGCAATCAGCCCCAGCATTTT.

This clone was detected only a few times. Other DNA sequences in this specimen translate into the identical CDR3. The rearrangement links TRBV10-3 to TRBJ1-5; perhaps TRBD1 as D (5 bases). V gave up 0 bases and J gave up 1 base, with 10 bases separating them. The CDR3 runs 16 residues. The germline V gene has CDR1 ENHRY and CDR2 SYGVKD. The CDR3 region is CAISESEGSSNQPQHF. The DNA for the CDR3 is TGTGCCATCAGTGAGTCGGAGGGGTCGAGCAATCAGCCCCAGCATTTT.

J is TRBJ1-5 and V is TRBV5-6; TRBD1 matches at 7 bases. Per the germline V gene, CDR1 is SGHDT and CDR2 is YYEEEE. Trimming removed 3 bases from V and 4 bases from J; junction bases left unmatched: 7. This CDR3 has 15 amino acids. CDR3 region: CASSSRDRPNQPQHF. The CDR3 nucleotides read TGTGCCAGCAGCTCTAGGGACAGACCAAATCAGCCCCAGCATTTT.

The chain has TRBV4-1 and TRBJ2-1; TRBD2 is a possible D gene (6 bases). The germline V gene has CDR1 MGHRA and CDR2 YSYEKL. The CDR3 is 16 residues long. The ends were cut back, 7 bases at V and 0 bases at J, with 16 bases in the middle. The CDR3 region is CASTVLGSGSYNEQFF. Here the CDR3 DNA reads TGCGCCAGCACCGTCCTGGGTAGCGGCTCCTACAATGAGCAGTTCTTC.

This chain links TRBV7-6 with TRBJ2-5; 8 bases match TRBD1. V dropped 3 bases and J dropped 5; count of bases not matched to a gene: 8. This CDR3 is built from 15 residues. Germline-derived CDR1 and CDR2 are SGHVS and FNYEAQ. The CDR3 DNA is TGTGCCAGCAGCTTGGACCCAGGGGGCAGGGAGACCCAGTACTTC. The encoded protein is CASSLDPGGRETQYF.

The chain joins TRBV7-2 to TRBJ1-6; D ambiguous. Between the trimmed V and J ends, which lost 5 bases and 7 bases, there was a span of 9 bases. Germline loops: CDR1 SGHTA, CDR2 FQGNSA. CDR3 size: 13 residues. The CDR3 reads CASSRRGNSPLHF. The CDR3 DNA follows: TGTGCCAGCAGCCGGCGGGGAAATTCACCCCTCCACTTT. Full variable domain (outside the CDR3, taken from reference TRBV7-2 and TRBJ1-6): GAGVSQSPSNKVTEKGKDVELRCDPISGHTALYWYRQSLGQGLEFLIYFQGNSAPDKSGLPSDRFSAERTGGSVSTLTIQRTQQEDSAVYLCASSRRGNSPLHFGNGTRLTVT.

The rearrangement links TRBV25-1 to TRBJ2-1, with 13 bases fitting TRBD2. Germline loops: CDR1 MGHDK, CDR2 SYGVNS. V trimming: 5 bases; J trimming: 5 bases; junction bases outside the gene matches: 9. This CDR3 comprises 17 residues. The CDR3 reads CASSSQPGLAGNNEQFF. The CDR3 DNA sequence: TGTGCCAGCAGTTCTCAACCGGGACTAGCGGGAAACAATGAGCAGTTCTTC.

The chain carries TRBV19 and TRBJ2-5; TRBD2 matches 7 bases. The CDR3 has 15 residues. The junction had 8 bases not matched to a gene; V was cut back by 5 bases and J by 2 bases. From germline, CDR1 is LNHDA and CDR2 SQIVND (reference sequence). This chain's CDR3 is CASSPREDGQETQYF. CDR3 nucleotides: TGTGCCAGTAGTCCCCGGGAGGACGGACAAGAGACCCAGTACTTC.